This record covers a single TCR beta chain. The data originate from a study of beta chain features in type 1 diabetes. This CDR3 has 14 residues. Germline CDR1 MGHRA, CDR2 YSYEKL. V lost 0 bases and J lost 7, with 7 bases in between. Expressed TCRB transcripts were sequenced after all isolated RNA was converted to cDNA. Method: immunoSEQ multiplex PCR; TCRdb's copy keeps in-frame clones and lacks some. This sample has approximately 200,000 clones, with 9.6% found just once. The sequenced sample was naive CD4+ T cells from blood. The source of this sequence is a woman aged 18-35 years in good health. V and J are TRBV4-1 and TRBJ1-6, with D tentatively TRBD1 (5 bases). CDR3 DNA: TGCGCCAGCAGCCAAGAACAGGCCAATTCACCCCTCCACTTT. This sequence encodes CASSQEQANSPLHF.